What follows are 25 T cell receptor beta chains derived from one specimen sequenced in a study of CD8 T cells in ankylosing spondylitis. MiXCR, applied by TCRdb to the 5' RACE reads, yields one record per CDR3 protein. The sample contains under 250,000 distinct CDR3 sequences, about 10% of which appear only once. The sequenced sample consisted of blood, either unsorted or a sorted T cell fraction (not recorded which). These receptor sequences come from a male donor with ankylosing spondylitis or in good health (not recorded which).

Only a few counts were recorded for this clonotype. The V gene is TRBV7-8, the J gene TRBJ2-1; D is perhaps TRBD2 (5 bases). Germline CDR1 is SGHVS and CDR2 is FQNEAQ. V shed 1 base and J shed 4 bases, with 8 bases lying between them. The CDR3 is 14 residues long. The CDR3 DNA is TGTGCCAGCAGCTTAGTGCTAGCTTACAATGAGCAGTTCTTC. Translation: CASSLVLAYNEQFF. Drawing the rest from reference TRBV7-8 and TRBJ2-1, the complete variable domain is GAGVSQSPRYKVAKRGQDVALRCDPISGHVSLFWYQQALGQGPEFLTYFQNEAQLDKSGLPSDRFFAERPEGSVSTLKIQRTQQEDSAVYLCASSLVLAYNEQFFGPGTRLTVL.

This clonotype was recorded at least ten times. This chain connects TRBV3-1 to TRBJ1-3; D is undetermined. Germline V gives CDR1 LGHDT, CDR2 YNNKEL (reference sequence). CDR3 length: 17 residues. V lost 0 bases, J lost 0 bases, and 12 bases lay in between. The CDR3 DNA reads as TGTGCCAGCAGCCAAGATTTTGGGTCAGCCTCTGGAAACACCATATATTTT. Translation gives CASSQDFGSASGNTIYF. The whole variable domain, filled in from reference TRBV3-1 and TRBJ1-3, reads DTAVSQTPKYLVTQMGNDKSIKCEQNLGHDTMYWYKQDSKKFLKIMFSYNNKELIINETVPNRFSPKSPDKAHLNLHINSLELGDSAVYFCASSQDFGSASGNTIYFGEGSWLTVV.

This clonotype was found many times. The junction departs from germline at one end; a sequencing error may be responsible. The gene calls are TRBV5-1 and TRBJ1-2; D is perhaps TRBD1 (6 bases). The CDR3 runs to 12 residues. Germline V gene sequence: CDR1 SGHRS, CDR2 YFSETQ. The DNA of the CDR3 is TGCGCCAGCAGCCAGGACAGTAGAAGCAAATTCTTC. Protein product: CASSQDSRSKFF. Combining the CDR3 with reference TRBV5-1 and TRBJ1-2 gives the whole variable domain KAGVTQTPRYLIKTRGQQVTLSCSPISGHRSVSWYQQTPGQGLQFLFEYFSETQRNKGNFPGRFSGRQFSNSRSEMNVSTLELGDSALYLCASSQDSRSKFFGSGTRLTVV.

This clonotype appeared once. This sequence joins TRBV24-1 and TRBJ2-1; D ambiguous. V lost 2 bases and J lost 3, with 7 bases in between. The CDR3 loop spans 14 amino acids. Germline V lookup: CDR1 KGHDR, CDR2 SFDVKD. The DNA for the CDR3 is TGTGCCACCAGTGATTCCCGAGACTACAATGAGCAGTTCTTC. Encoded protein: CATSDSRDYNEQFF.

Ten or more counts support this clonotype. The chain links TRBV18 to TRBJ1-5; D not certain. The germline V and J ends were trimmed by 2 bases and 6 bases, with 11 bases remaining between them. The CDR3 is 14 residues long. Germline CDR1 is KGHSH and CDR2 is LQKENI. The CDR3 loop is CASSPVGWIQPQHF. CDR3 coding DNA: TGTGCCAGCTCACCAGTAGGGTGGATTCAGCCCCAGCATTTT.

This clonotype was observed many times. The V and J genes are TRBV24-1 and TRBJ2-2; 7 bases agree with TRBD1. The CDR3 runs to 13 residues. Germline trimming cut 7 bases from V and 5 bases from J; bases unmatched to any gene: 3. Germline V gene data show CDR1 as KGHDR and CDR2 as SFDVKD. CDR3 amino acids: CATSGTATGELFF. DNA of the CDR3: TGTGCCACCAGCGGGACAGCGACCGGGGAGCTGTTTTTT.

The chain combines TRBV29-1 with TRBJ2-1; D tentatively fits TRBD1 or TRBD2 (5 bases each). In germline, CDR1 is SQVTM, CDR2 ANQGSEA. The CDR3 sequence is 14 residues long. The ends were cut back, 4 bases at V and 0 bases at J, with 10 bases in the middle. CDR3: CSVAGRGSYNEQFF. For the CDR3, the DNA is TGCAGCGTTGCGGGAAGGGGCTCCTACAATGAGCAGTTCTTC.

About this clonotype: This may be a read error, as it is one base from a much larger clone. CDR3 sequence reads: CASRADRALYMWGTQYF. DNA for the CDR3: TGTGCCAGCAGAGCAGACAGGGCATTATATATGTGGGGTACGCAGTATTTT. The chain employs TRBV6-1 and TRBJ2-3; 7 nucleotides align to TRBD1. Looked up from germline, CDR1 is MNHNS and CDR2 is SASEGT. V lost 6 bases to trimming and J lost 8 bases; unmatched junction nucleotides: 20. The CDR3 sequence is 17 residues long.

There are a few counts of this clonotype. V gene TRBV10-3 combines with J gene TRBJ2-2; D is unclear. This CDR3 contains 18 residues. V was trimmed by 5 bases and J by 0 bases, leaving 19 bases between them. From germline, CDR1 is ENHRY and CDR2 SYGVKD. DNA of the CDR3: TGTGCCATCAGTATGGGGTCATCTACGTCCCCGAACACCGGGGAGCTGTTTTTT. It specifies CAISMGSSTSPNTGELFF.

With regard to this clonotype: A clone one base away is much larger, so this may be a read error. This chain uses TRBV15 with TRBJ1-5; a possible D gene is TRBD1 (6 bases). The germline gives CDR1 LNHNV, CDR2 YYDKDF (reference sequence). This CDR3 region has 24 residues. The CDR3 spells CATSRGELVRTAWGWSGGNRPQHF. Here the CDR3 DNA reads TGTGCCACCAGCAGAGGCGAGTTGGTTCGTACCGCTTGGGGCTGGTCGGGGGGCAATCGGCCCCAGCATTTT.

The chain couples TRBV18 to TRBJ2-3; tentatively, D is TRBD1 (5 bases). The CDR3 is 13 residues long. V lost 8 bases and J 2 bases, leaving 11 bases between the germline ends. Germline-derived CDR1 and CDR2 are KGHSH and LQKENI. The CDR3 loop is CASVSRATDTQYF. As DNA, the CDR3 is TGTGCCAGCGTTTCCAGGGCCACAGATACGCAGTATTTT.

This clonotype was observed at least ten times. The chain links TRBV21-1 to TRBJ2-1; the table's D call, TRBD1, was not checked against the DNA. TRBV21-1 is a recognized pseudogene. CDR3 length: 14 amino acids. CDR3 coding DNA: TGTGCCAGCAGACACTCAGGGGGAGACAATGAGCAGTTCTTC. This sequence encodes CASRHSGGDNEQFF.

This clonotype was seen ten or more times. The chain carries TRBV3-1 and TRBJ2-3, with D possibly being TRBD2 (6 bases). Germline CDR1 and CDR2: LGHDT and YNNKEL (reference sequence). V lost 6 bases and J lost 2, with 12 bases in between. The length of the CDR3 is 14 residues. In DNA, the CDR3 is TGTGCCAGCAGAGCGGGTTCTGACACAGATACGCAGTATTTT. This translates into CASRAGSDTDTQYF.

V is TRBV18 and J is TRBJ2-7, with 11 bases that match TRBD1. V shed 1 base and J 3 bases; nucleotides not matched to a gene: 5. The CDR3 loop spans 16 amino acids. Germline V CDR1 and CDR2: KGHSH, LQKENI. The CDR3 loop reads CASSPLPGQGVYEQYF. The DNA for the CDR3 is TGTGCCAGCTCACCACTACCGGGACAGGGGGTCTACGAGCAGTACTTC.

This clonotype was detected many times. This rearrangement joins TRBV20-1 to TRBJ2-3, with D tentatively TRBD2 (5 bases). Germline-derived CDR1 and CDR2 are DFQATT and SNEGSKA (reference sequence). V was clipped by 4 bases and J by 0 bases, with 14 bases between them. The CDR3 has 15 residues. Here the CDR3 reads CSATSGRASTDTQYF. CDR3 nucleotides: TGCAGTGCTACCTCCGGGCGGGCCAGCACAGATACGCAGTATTTT.

There are many counts of this clonotype. The rearrangement links TRBV5-1 to TRBJ1-1, with 8 bases fitting TRBD1. The V segment lost 4 bases and the J segment 1 base; nucleotides outside the gene matches: 12. The germline gives CDR1 SGHRS, CDR2 YFSETQ. CDR3 length: 17 amino acids. CDR3 sequence (DNA): TGCGCCAGCAGCGGACCTTCAGGGGGCTCCCCGAACACTGAAGCTTTCTTT. It is translated as CASSGPSGGSPNTEAFF.

This clonotype was recorded many times. V is TRBV20-1 and J is TRBJ1-1, with 11 nucleotides matching TRBD1. The CDR3 loop spans 15 amino acids. CDR1 and CDR2 (germline): DFQATT, SNEGSKA (reference sequence). Trimming took 3 bases from V and 4 from J; bases not matched to a gene: 7. The CDR3 sequence: CSASPRTGGLTEAFF. CDR3 sequence (DNA): TGCAGTGCTAGCCCTAGGACAGGGGGCCTCACTGAAGCTTTCTTT.

The chain joins TRBV5-1 to TRBJ2-5; TRBD1 matches at 8 bases. The CDR3 contains 16 residues. CDR1 is SGHRS, CDR2 YFSETQ, per germline. V shed 0 bases, J shed 1 base, and the junction held 5 bases outside the gene matches. The CDR3 reads CASSLGTGIGQETQYF. CDR3 coding DNA: TGCGCCAGCAGCTTGGGGACAGGGATTGGCCAAGAGACCCAGTACTTC. The whole variable domain, remainder taken from reference TRBV5-1 and TRBJ2-5, is KAGVTQTPRYLIKTRGQQVTLSCSPISGHRSVSWYQQTPGQGLQFLFEYFSETQRNKGNFPGRFSGRQFSNSRSEMNVSTLELGDSALYLCASSLGTGIGQETQYFGPGTRLLVL.

This clonotype was recorded at least ten times. This chain links TRBV7-2 with TRBJ2-1; 8 bases match TRBD1. CDR3 length: 17 residues. The germline gives CDR1 SGHTA, CDR2 FQGNSA. J gave up 7 bases and V 0 bases, and 11 bases lay outside the gene matches. CDR3 protein: CASSLARGRGLWNEQFF. DNA for the CDR3: TGTGCCAGCAGCTTAGCGCGGGGCAGGGGGCTATGGAATGAGCAGTTCTTC.

The table lists this clonotype with a few counts. V is TRBV7-2 and J is TRBJ2-5; tentatively, D is TRBD1 (6 bases). The CDR3 is made up of 15 amino acids. V was cut by 1 base and J by 5 bases, with 14 bases left in between. Germline V CDR1 and CDR2: SGHTA, FQGNSA. CDR3 residues: CASSLGDIRGETQYF. The CDR3 nucleotides are TGTGCCAGCAGCTTAGGGGACATTAGAGGGGAGACCCAGTACTTC.

This clonotype was counted many times. The rearrangement links TRBV5-1 to TRBJ2-3; weak D call: TRBD1 (5 bases). The CDR3 runs to 11 residues. The germline V and J ends were trimmed by 10 bases and 6 bases, with 12 bases remaining between them. CDR1 and CDR2 (germline): SGHRS, YFSETQ. The CDR3: CASARQDTQYF. For the CDR3, the DNA is TGCGCCTCCGCACGACAGGATACGCAGTATTTT.

This clonotype came up a few times. The chain employs TRBV9 and TRBJ1-1; D gene unclear. The germline V and J ends were trimmed by 4 bases and 5 bases, with 18 bases remaining between them. From germline, CDR1 is SGDLS and CDR2 YYNGEE. This CDR3 has 15 amino acids. CDR3 bases: TGTGCCAGCAGCTCTTCCGGTTTTAGTGGGACTGAAGCTTTCTTT. This sequence encodes CASSSSGFSGTEAFF. Variable domain in full (rest from reference TRBV9 and TRBJ1-1): DSGVTQTPKHLITATGQRVTLRCSPRSGDLSVYWYQQSLDQGLQFLIQYYNGEERAKGNILERFSAQQFPDLHSELNLSSLELGDSALYFCASSSSGFSGTEAFFGQGTRLTVV.

In this sample, this clonotype turned up a few times. In DNA form, the CDR3 reads TGTGCCAGCACTGAGCAGGGAGGCAACATTCAGTACTTC. It specifies CASTEQGGNIQYF. V is TRBV7-2 and J is TRBJ2-4, with a possible D match to TRBD2 (6 bases). The CDR3 spans 13 residues. Germline V lookup: CDR1 SGHTA, CDR2 FQGNSA. The V end was cut by 7 bases, the J end by 7 bases, with 14 bases between.

The rearrangement joins TRBV5-1 to TRBJ2-3; D gene unclear. CDR1 and CDR2 (germline): SGHRS, YFSETQ. Trimming shortened V by 4 bases and J by 2 bases, and 14 bases separated the two germline ends. This CDR3 contains 15 residues. CDR3 loop: CASSVDSIITDTQYF. As DNA, the CDR3 is TGCGCCAGCAGCGTCGACTCGATTATCACAGATACGCAGTATTTT.

This clonotype has a handful of counts. A read error may account for a junction end that differs from germline. The chain uses TRBV20-1 and TRBJ2-2, with TRBD2 identical over 8 bases. The V gene's germline CDR1 is DFQATT and CDR2 SNEGSKA (reference sequence). The CDR3 is made up of 14 amino acids. DNA of the CDR3: TGCAGTGCCAGAGCGGGAGAGGGCACCGGGGAGCTGTTTTTT. Its protein product is CSARAGEGTGELFF.